These 30 T cell receptor beta chains originate from one sample sequenced in a study of blood T cell repertoires in COVID-19. The repertoire was sequenced with immunoSEQ multiplex PCR; TCRdb's copy has only in-frame clones and lacks some. The table shows some 300,000 clones, with 89% occurring only once. The sample taken for sequencing was PBMCs or T cells enriched from blood (not recorded which). The receptors here all came from a woman in her 50s who had been exposed to COVID-19.

This clone was seen more than once but under ten times. The rearrangement uses TRBV7-9 and TRBJ2-7, with 7 positions matching TRBD1. Trimming removed 0 bases from V and 2 bases from J; junction bases left unmatched: 4. CDR3 size: 15 residues. The V gene's germline CDR1 is SEHNR and CDR2 FQNEAQ (reference sequence). Here the CDR3 DNA reads TGTGCCAGCAGCTTAGCCTCGGGACAGACCTACGAGCAGTACTTC. Translated, it gives CASSLASGQTYEQYF.

This chain uses TRBV7-9 with TRBJ1-4; D remains unclear. The CDR3 totals 15 residues. The V gene's germline CDR1 is SEHNR and CDR2 FQNEAQ (reference sequence). Trimming took 5 bases from V and 0 from J, leaving 10 bases between them. CDR3 sequence reads: CASSGRDSTNEKLFF. The DNA for the CDR3 is TGTGCCAGCAGCGGCCGGGATTCAACTAATGAAAAACTGTTTTTT.

The CDR3 coding sequence is TGTGCCAGCAGTTCTACAGGGATCTATGGCTACACCTTC. Its protein product is CASSSTGIYGYTF. The chain carries TRBV12-3 or TRBV12-4 and TRBJ1-2; possibly TRBD1 for D (6 bases). CDR3 length: 13 amino acids. Trimming shortened V by 4 bases and J by 4 bases, and 10 bases separated the two germline ends.

CDR3 in DNA: TGCGCCACCAGACCACCCGCGAGCACCGGGGAGCTGTTTTTT. Residues: CATRPPASTGELFF. J is TRBJ2-2 and V is TRBV5-1; D gene ambiguous. This CDR3 is built from 14 residues. V was trimmed by 9 bases and J by 4 bases, leaving 16 bases between them. The germline V gene has CDR1 SGHRS and CDR2 YFSETQ.

There are a few counts of this clone. The CDR3 DNA is TGTGCCAGCAGCGTAGAGGGGTTTAGCACAGATACGCAGTATTTT. Translating gives CASSVEGFSTDTQYF. This chain uses TRBV9 with TRBJ2-3; possibly TRBD1 for D (5 bases). Trimming removed 0 bases at V and 0 bases at J, with 8 bases between. The CDR3 is 15 amino acids. Germline CDR1 is SGDLS and CDR2 is YYNGEE.

The V call is TRBV20-1, the J call TRBJ2-7; tentative D call: TRBD1 (6 bases). The CDR3 length is 16 residues. Per germline, CDR1 DFQATT and CDR2 SNEGSKA (reference sequence). Trimming cost V 3 bases and J 7 bases, with 25 bases left between them. CDR3 bases: TGCAGTGCTAGTGAGGCCGGCAGGGGAAGGTTTATGGAGCAGTACTTC. This encodes CSASEAGRGRFMEQYF.

The chain employs TRBV14 and TRBJ1-2; D is possibly TRBD1 (6 bases). Germline CDR1 is SGHDN and CDR2 is FVKESK. This CDR3 comprises 14 residues. V was pared by 0 bases and J by 8 bases, with 13 bases between. The CDR3 region is CASSQDRGSIGYTF. The CDR3 DNA reads as TGTGCCAGCAGCCAAGACAGGGGAAGCATCGGCTACACCTTC.

The rearrangement links TRBV11-2 to TRBJ2-3; 7 nucleotides line up with TRBD2. The CDR3 runs to 17 residues. V gave up 2 bases and J gave up 2 bases; unmatched junction bases: 10. CDR1 SGHAT and CDR2 FQNNGV come from the germline V gene. CDR3 loop: CASSLSLRRGTTDTQYF. In DNA, the CDR3 is TGTGCCAGCAGCTTAAGCTTGCGGCGGGGGACCACAGATACGCAGTATTTT.

The gene calls are TRBV7-2 and TRBJ2-7, with TRBD1 matching over 10 bases. The CDR3 loop spans 15 amino acids. The germline CDR1 and CDR2 sequences are SGHTA and FQGNSA. V was pared by 5 bases and J by 5 bases, with 9 bases of the junction left unmatched. The CDR3 nucleotides are TGTGCCAGCAGCCTACAGGGACAGGGGATCCACGAGCAGTACTTC. It encodes CASSLQGQGIHEQYF.

The CDR3 sequence is CASNLQGGKAFF. The CDR3 region has the DNA TGTGCCAGCAATCTTCAGGGTGGAAAAGCTTTCTTT. This chain uses TRBV2 with TRBJ1-1, with D perhaps TRBD1 (5 bases). Deletions cut 7 bases from V and 9 bases from J, with 15 bases between. The CDR3 contains 12 residues. Germline CDR1 is SNHLY and CDR2 is FYNNEI.

The chain recombines TRBV4-1 with TRBJ2-7; 8 bases agree with TRBD2. Germline V gene lookup returns CDR1 MGHRA and CDR2 YSYEKL. V gave up 4 bases and J gave up 2 bases; unmatched junction bases: 13. The CDR3 extends over 17 amino acids. CDR3 loop: CASSPLYSAGDPYEQYF. Written as DNA, the CDR3 is TGCGCCAGCAGCCCCCTCTATTCAGCGGGGGACCCCTACGAGCAGTACTTC.

The chain combines TRBV2 with TRBJ1-4, with a possible D match to TRBD1 (6 bases). This CDR3 has 16 residues. CDR1 SNHLY and CDR2 FYNNEI come from the germline V gene. With 6 bases removed from V and 3 bases from J, the gap between germline ends came to 17 bases. CDR3 in DNA: TGTGCCAGCAGAAACCCTTTAAGGGGGTCTAATGAAAAACTGTTTTTT. This sequence encodes CASRNPLRGSNEKLFF.

The V and J genes are TRBV20-1 and TRBJ1-1; D is unresolved. With 7 bases removed from V and 1 base from J, the gap between germline ends came to 7 bases. This CDR3 spans 11 amino acids. Germline V CDR1 and CDR2: DFQATT, SNEGSKA (reference sequence). DNA for the CDR3: TGCAGTGGGAGATCGAACACTGAAGCTTTCTTT. Protein product: CSGRSNTEAFF.

The J gene is TRBJ1-5, the V gene TRBV6-1; a possible D gene is TRBD1 (6 bases). The germline V gene has CDR1 MNHNS and CDR2 SASEGT. Trimming shortened V by 2 bases and J by 6 bases, and 14 bases separated the two germline ends. The CDR3 is 15 amino acids. CDR3 coding DNA: TGTGCCAGCAGTGAAATGGGGGCGCGAGGTCAGCCCCAGCATTTT. The encoded protein is CASSEMGARGQPQHF.

The CDR3: CASSIPGTGAFGYTF. CDR3 in DNA: TGTGCCAGTAGTATACCAGGTACAGGGGCCTTTGGCTACACCTTC. V gene TRBV19 combines with J gene TRBJ1-2; 7 bases map to TRBD1. Germline V lookup: CDR1 LNHDA, CDR2 SQIVND (reference sequence). There are 15 residues in the CDR3. With 2 bases clipped from V and 7 bases from J, the junction kept 10 bases outside the gene matches.

This chain uses TRBV11-2 with TRBJ2-7; D remains unclear. V was trimmed by 1 base and J by 2 bases, leaving 6 bases between them. This CDR3 comprises 13 residues. Germline lookup yields CDR1 SGHAT and CDR2 FQNNGV. In DNA, the CDR3 is TGTGCCAGCAGCTTAGTACAGACCTACGAGCAGTACTTC. Protein sequence: CASSLVQTYEQYF.

This clone came up a few times. The chain joins TRBV30 to TRBJ1-3; no clear D gene. The CDR3 is 13 residues long. The V end was cut by 2 bases, the J end by 2 bases, with 7 bases between. Germline-derived CDR1 and CDR2 are GTSNPN and SVGIG (reference sequence). CDR3 DNA sequence: TGTGCCTGGAGTTCGGGTGCTGGAAACACCATATATTTT. It encodes CAWSSGAGNTIYF. Combining the CDR3 with reference TRBV30 and TRBJ1-3 gives the whole variable domain SQTIHQWPATLVQPVGSPLSLECTVEGTSNPNLYWYRQAAGRGLQLLFYSVGIGQISSEVPQNLSASRPQDRQFILSSKKLLLSDSGFYLCAWSSGAGNTIYFGEGSWLTVV.

V and J are TRBV5-1 and TRBJ2-1; 9 bases agree with TRBD2. The germline gives CDR1 SGHRS, CDR2 YFSETQ. Trimming cost V 1 base and J 8 bases; bases outside gene matches: 7. There are 15 residues in the CDR3. As DNA, the CDR3 is TGCGCCAGCAGCTTGACGGTAGCGGGGGACGATGAGCAGTTCTTC. Translated: CASSLTVAGDDEQFF. The full variable domain, completed using reference TRBV5-1 and TRBJ2-1, is KAGVTQTPRYLIKTRGQQVTLSCSPISGHRSVSWYQQTPGQGLQFLFEYFSETQRNKGNFPGRFSGRQFSNSRSEMNVSTLELGDSALYLCASSLTVAGDDEQFFGPGTRLTVL.

The chain combines TRBV4-1 with TRBJ1-6; 9 bases are a match to TRBD1. This CDR3 spans 19 amino acids. Germline CDR1 MGHRA, CDR2 YSYEKL. V gave up 0 bases and J gave up 7 bases; unmatched junction bases: 13. As DNA, the CDR3 is TGCGCCAGCAGCCAAGAGGGTCGGACAGGGGAGTTGAAAAATTCACCCCTCCACTTT. Its translation: CASSQEGRTGELKNSPLHF.

This chain connects TRBV7-2 to TRBJ1-1; D gene ambiguous. The CDR3 has 13 residues. Germline CDR1 reads SGHTA; CDR2 reads FQGNSA. V was trimmed by 2 bases and J by 2 bases, leaving 6 bases between them. The CDR3 nucleotides read TGTGCCAGCAGCTTAACAAGAAACACTGAAGCTTTCTTT. The encoded protein is CASSLTRNTEAFF.

The chain couples TRBV6-5 to TRBJ1-5; D is unclear. The CDR3 runs 14 residues. V was trimmed by 8 bases and J by 0 bases, leaving 11 bases between them. CDR1 is MNHEY, CDR2 SVGAGI, per germline. The CDR3: CASSGAVSNQPQHF. The CDR3 DNA reads TGTGCCAGCTCGGGAGCGGTTAGCAATCAGCCCCAGCATTTT.

For the CDR3, the DNA is TGCGCCAGCCGGGGGGGACTAGCGGCGGATGAGCAGTTCTTC. Its protein product is CASRGGLAADEQFF. V usage is TRBV5-1 and J usage is TRBJ2-1; TRBD2 matches 11 bases. The junction had 8 bases not matched to a gene; V was cut back by 7 bases and J by 8 bases. The germline V gene has CDR1 SGHRS and CDR2 YFSETQ. This CDR3 has 14 amino acids.

V and J are TRBV2 and TRBJ1-2; TRBD1 agrees at 7 bases. Germline lookup yields CDR1 SNHLY and CDR2 FYNNEI. J lost 4 bases, V lost 7 bases, and 9 bases had no gene match. The CDR3 is 14 residues long. CDR3 region: CASTTDRDLYGYTF. As DNA, the CDR3 is TGTGCCAGCACTACTGACAGGGACCTCTATGGCTACACCTTC.

The chain is built from TRBV15 and TRBJ1-1, with no clear D. Germline V CDR1 and CDR2: LNHNV, YYDKDF (reference sequence). CDR3 length: 13 amino acids. Trimming took 3 bases from V and 2 from J, leaving 7 bases between them. CDR3 amino acids: CATSRARNTEAFF. For the CDR3, the DNA is TGTGCCACCAGCAGGGCTAGAAACACTGAAGCTTTCTTT.

The rearrangement links TRBV7-2 to TRBJ2-3, with 13 bases aligning to TRBD2. Trimming at V came to 4 bases and at J to 3 bases, leaving 7 bases not matched to a gene. The CDR3 contains 17 residues. CDR1 and CDR2 from the germline V gene are SGHTA and FQGNSA. The CDR3 spells CASSSGLAGYLTDTQYF. CDR3 bases: TGTGCCAGCAGCTCGGGACTAGCGGGGTACCTTACAGATACGCAGTATTTT.

The chain carries TRBV18 and TRBJ2-3; D is undetermined. Germline loops: CDR1 KGHSH, CDR2 LQKENI. V was trimmed by 0 bases and J by 0 bases, leaving 7 bases between them. This CDR3 has 15 residues. CDR3 in DNA: TGTGCCAGCTCACCACCATCACTTAGCACAGATACGCAGTATTTT. Its protein is CASSPPSLSTDTQYF.

This sequence joins TRBV5-1 and TRBJ1-2; the D is unclear. CDR1 is SGHRS and CDR2 is YFSETQ in the germline V gene. Trimming shortened V by 0 bases and J by 8 bases, and 11 bases separated the two germline ends. The CDR3 has 13 residues. DNA of the CDR3: TGCGCCAGCAGCTTGGACGGGGAAGGAGGCTACACCTTC. Protein: CASSLDGEGGYTF.

The gene calls are TRBV6-5 and TRBJ1-2; 8 bases line up with TRBD1. J was trimmed by 0 bases and V by 6 bases; bases with no gene match: 6. The CDR3 is 15 residues long. Germline CDR1 MNHEY, CDR2 SVGAGI. The CDR3 is CASRPQGASNYGYTF. In DNA form, the CDR3 reads TGTGCCAGCAGGCCCCAGGGGGCTTCTAACTATGGCTACACCTTC.

The chain is built from TRBV27 and TRBJ1-3; D unclear. V dropped 5 bases and J dropped 1 base, with 15 bases sitting between them. The CDR3 contains 16 residues. Per the germline V gene, CDR1 is MNHEY and CDR2 is SMNVEV (reference sequence). CDR3 loop: CASSPPELYSGNTIYF. The DNA for the CDR3 is TGTGCCAGCAGTCCTCCCGAGTTATATTCTGGAAACACCATATATTTT.

The V and J genes are TRBV15 and TRBJ2-7, with TRBD1 matching 11 bases. The CDR3 loop spans 17 amino acids. V gave up 3 bases and J gave up 2 bases; unmatched junction bases: 9. Per the germline V gene, CDR1 is LNHNV and CDR2 is YYDKDF (reference sequence). In DNA, the CDR3 is TGTGCCACCAGCAGCGGCGTCCGGGGACAGGGGGCCTACGAGCAGTACTTC. It specifies CATSSGVRGQGAYEQYF. Combining the CDR3 with reference TRBV15 and TRBJ2-7 gives the whole variable domain DAMVIQNPRYQVTQFGKPVTLSCSQTLNHNVMYWYQQKSSQAPKLLFHYYDKDFNNEADTPDNFQSRRPNTSFCFLDIRSPGLGDTAMYLCATSSGVRGQGAYEQYFGPGTRLTVT.